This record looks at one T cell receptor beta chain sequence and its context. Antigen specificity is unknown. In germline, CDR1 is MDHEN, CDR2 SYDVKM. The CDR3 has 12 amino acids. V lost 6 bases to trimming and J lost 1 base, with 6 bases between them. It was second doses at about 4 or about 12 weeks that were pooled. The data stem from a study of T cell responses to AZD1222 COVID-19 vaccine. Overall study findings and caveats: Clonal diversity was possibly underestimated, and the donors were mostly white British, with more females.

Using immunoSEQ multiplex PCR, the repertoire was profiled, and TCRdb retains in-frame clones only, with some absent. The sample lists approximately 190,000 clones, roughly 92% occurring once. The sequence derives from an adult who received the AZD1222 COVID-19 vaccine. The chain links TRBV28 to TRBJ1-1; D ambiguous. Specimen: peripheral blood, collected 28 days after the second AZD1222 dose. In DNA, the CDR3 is TGTGCCAGCAGCAACAAGAACACTGAAGCTTTCTTT. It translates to CASSNKNTEAFF.